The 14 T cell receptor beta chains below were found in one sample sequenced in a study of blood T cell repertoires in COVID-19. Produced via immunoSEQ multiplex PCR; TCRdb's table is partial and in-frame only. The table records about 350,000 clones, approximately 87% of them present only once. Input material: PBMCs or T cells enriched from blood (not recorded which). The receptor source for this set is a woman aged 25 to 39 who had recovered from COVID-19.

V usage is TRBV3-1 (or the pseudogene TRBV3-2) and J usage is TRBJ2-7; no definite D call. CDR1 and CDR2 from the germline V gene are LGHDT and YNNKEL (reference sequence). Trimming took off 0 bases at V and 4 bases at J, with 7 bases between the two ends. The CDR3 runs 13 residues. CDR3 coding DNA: TGTGCCAGCAGCCAAGACCCGGGTTACGAGCAGTACTTC. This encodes CASSQDPGYEQYF.

CDR3 residues: CASSRDRGYYNEQFF. CDR3 nucleotide sequence: TGTGCCAGCAGCCGGGACAGGGGGTACTACAATGAGCAGTTCTTC. The chain recombines TRBV3-1 (or the pseudogene TRBV3-2) with TRBJ2-1; 11 nucleotides agree with TRBD1. This CDR3 comprises 15 residues. Germline V gene data show CDR1 as LGHDT and CDR2 as YNNKEL (reference sequence). The V segment lost 4 bases and the J segment 3 bases; nucleotides outside the gene matches: 2.

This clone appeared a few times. This CDR3 is CAWSRRASYGYTF. The CDR3, as DNA: TGTGCCTGGAGTCGGAGGGCATCCTATGGCTACACCTTC. The gene calls are TRBV30 and TRBJ1-2, with unresolved D. The CDR3 length is 13 residues. The V gene lost 2 bases and the J gene lost 4 bases, with 11 bases spanning the gap. Germline CDR1 is GTSNPN and CDR2 is SVGIG (reference sequence).

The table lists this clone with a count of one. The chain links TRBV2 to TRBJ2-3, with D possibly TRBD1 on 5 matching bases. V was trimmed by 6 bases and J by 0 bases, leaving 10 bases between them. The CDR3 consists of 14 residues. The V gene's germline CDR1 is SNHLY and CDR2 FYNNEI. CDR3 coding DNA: TGTGCCAGCAGCCTAGACAGAAGCACAGATACGCAGTATTTT. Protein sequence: CASSLDRSTDTQYF.

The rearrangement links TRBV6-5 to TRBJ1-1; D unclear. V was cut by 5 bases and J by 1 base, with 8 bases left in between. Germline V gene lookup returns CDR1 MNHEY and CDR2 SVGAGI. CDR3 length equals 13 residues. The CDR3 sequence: CASSLLQNTEAFF. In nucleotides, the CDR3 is TGTGCCAGCAGTCTACTCCAGAACACTGAAGCTTTCTTT.

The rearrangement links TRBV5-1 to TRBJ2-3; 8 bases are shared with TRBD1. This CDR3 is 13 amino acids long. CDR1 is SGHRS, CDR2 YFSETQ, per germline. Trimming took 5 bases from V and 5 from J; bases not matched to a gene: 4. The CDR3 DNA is TGCGCCAGCAGGTCACAGGGGGTAGATACGCAGTATTTT. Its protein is CASRSQGVDTQYF.

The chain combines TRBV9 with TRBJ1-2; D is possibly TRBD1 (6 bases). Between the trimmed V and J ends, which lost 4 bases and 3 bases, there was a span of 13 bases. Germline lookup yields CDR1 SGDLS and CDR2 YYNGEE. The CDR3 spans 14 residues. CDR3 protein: CASSQGQNDYGYTF. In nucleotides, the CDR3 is TGTGCCAGCAGCCAAGGACAGAACGACTATGGCTACACCTTC.

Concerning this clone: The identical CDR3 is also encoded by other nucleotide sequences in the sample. The CDR3 DNA reads as TGTGCCAGCAGCTTAGGCGGCTCAAACTATGGCTACACCTTC. It specifies CASSLGGSNYGYTF. The chain combines TRBV7-9 with TRBJ1-2; D is unresolved. The germline gives CDR1 SEHNR, CDR2 FQNEAQ (reference sequence). Trimming cost V 1 base and J 2 bases, with 8 bases left between them. The CDR3 has 14 amino acids.

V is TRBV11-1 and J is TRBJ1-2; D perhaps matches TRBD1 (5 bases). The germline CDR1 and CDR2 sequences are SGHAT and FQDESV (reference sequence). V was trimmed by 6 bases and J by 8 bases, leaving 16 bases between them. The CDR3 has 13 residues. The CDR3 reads CASRRDQEGGYTF. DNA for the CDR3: TGTGCCAGCAGGCGGGACCAAGAAGGAGGCTACACCTTC. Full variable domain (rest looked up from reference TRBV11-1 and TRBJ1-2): EAEVAQSPRYKITEKSQAVAFWCDPISGHATLYWYRQILGQGPELLVQFQDESVVDDSQLPKDRFSAERLKGVDSTLKIQPAELGDSAMYLCASRRDQEGGYTFGSGTRLTVV.

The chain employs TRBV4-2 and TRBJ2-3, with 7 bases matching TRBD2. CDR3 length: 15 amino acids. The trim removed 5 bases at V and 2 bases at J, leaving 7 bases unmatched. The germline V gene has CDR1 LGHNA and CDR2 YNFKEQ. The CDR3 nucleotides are TGTGCCAGCAGCAAGGGGACTATCCACACAGATACGCAGTATTTT. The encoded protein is CASSKGTIHTDTQYF.

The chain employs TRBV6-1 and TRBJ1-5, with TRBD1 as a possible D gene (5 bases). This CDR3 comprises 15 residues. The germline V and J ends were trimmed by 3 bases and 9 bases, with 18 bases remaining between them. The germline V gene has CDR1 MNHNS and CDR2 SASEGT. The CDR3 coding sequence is TGTGCCAGCAGTGAGGGGGGTAAGGGATTCAGGCCCCAGCATTTT. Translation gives CASSEGGKGFRPQHF.

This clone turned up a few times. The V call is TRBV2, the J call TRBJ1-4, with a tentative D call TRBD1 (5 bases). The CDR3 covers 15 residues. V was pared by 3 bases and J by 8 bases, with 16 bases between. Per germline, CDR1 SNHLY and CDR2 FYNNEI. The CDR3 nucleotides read TGTGCCAGCAGTGACGGAGGGGAGAGAGCCGAAAAACTGTTTTTT. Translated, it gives CASSDGGERAEKLFF.

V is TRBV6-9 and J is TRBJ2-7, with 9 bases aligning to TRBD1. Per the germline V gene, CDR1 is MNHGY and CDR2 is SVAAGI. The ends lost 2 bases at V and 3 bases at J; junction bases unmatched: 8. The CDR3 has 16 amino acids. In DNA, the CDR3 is TGTGCCAGCAGTTATCTTAAAGGACAGGGGTACTACGAGCAGTACTTC. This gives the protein CASSYLKGQGYYEQYF.

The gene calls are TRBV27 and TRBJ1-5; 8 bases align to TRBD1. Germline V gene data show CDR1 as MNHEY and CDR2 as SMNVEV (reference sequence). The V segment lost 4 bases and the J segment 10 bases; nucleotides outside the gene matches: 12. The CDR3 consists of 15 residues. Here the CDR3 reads CASSSIGQGISPQHF. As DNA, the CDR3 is TGTGCCAGCAGTTCGATCGGACAGGGTATATCCCCCCAGCATTTT.